These 2 T cell receptor beta chains share one sample of origin, sequenced in a study of a mutant IDH1 vaccine in newly diagnosed glioma. Here immunoSEQ multiplex PCR was the method, and the copy in TCRdb shows in-frame clones only, minus some. The repertoire consists of over 60,000 clones, with over 75% occurring once and the leading ten covering approximately 2%. Time point in this sample: week 11, during vaccination. Every vaccine dose comprised 300 ug of mutant IDH1 20-mer peptide plus topical imiquimod. No antigen has been identified for these receptors. Sample: PBMCs, taken from a glioma patient whose treatment included an IDH1 peptide vaccine. The receptors derive from a man aged 35 to 55 with glioma.

The chain carries TRBV28 and TRBJ2-3; weak D call: TRBD2 (6 bases). The germline CDR1 and CDR2 sequences are MDHEN and SYDVKM. V was shortened by 8 bases and J by 0 bases, with 24 bases between the two germline ends. The CDR3 has 18 amino acids. This CDR3 reads CASPPARRGGPSTDTQYF. The CDR3, as DNA: TGTGCCAGCCCCCCCGCTCGTCGCGGAGGGCCGAGCACAGATACGCAGTATTTT.

The chain recombines TRBV10-3 with TRBJ1-1, with D maybe TRBD1 (6 bases). CDR3 size: 14 residues. Trimming took 3 bases from V and 1 from J, leaving 9 bases between them. CDR1 ENHRY and CDR2 SYGVKD come from the germline V gene. The CDR3 DNA follows: TGTGCCATCAGTGATCAGGGGTGGAACACTGAAGCTTTCTTT. This sequence encodes CAISDQGWNTEAFF.